The rows below give T cell receptor beta chains drawn from one sample of a study of OX40 agonist ivuxolimab in advanced cancers. Using immunoSEQ multiplex PCR, the repertoire was profiled, and TCRdb retains in-frame clones only, with some absent. The profile shows some 21,000 clones, 70% to 85% of them singletons. This sample comprised CD4+ or CD8+ T cells sorted from blood, obtained in a trial of the OX40 agonist ivuxolimab. These receptors were collected from an adult with an advanced solid tumor such as melanoma, head and neck, liver or kidney cancer. CDR3s include the opening cysteine and the closing phenylalanine or tryptophan. D genes are given only for firm matches. Size tells how often a clone was seen (once, few, many) or the class of an expanded clone, and some rows leave it out.

CASSMGGANTEAFF,TGTGCCAGCAGCATGGGGGGGGCGAACACTGAAGCTTTCTTT,NA,NA,TRBV6-5,TRBJ1-1
CAISGPTRNNEQFF,TGTGCCATCAGCGGACCCACTAGGAACAATGAGCAGTTCTTC,NA,NA,TRBV10-3,TRBJ2-1
CASSPLSAGVGNTEAFF,TGTGCCAGCAGCCCTTTATCGGCAGGCGTGGGGAACACTGAAGCTTTCTTT,NA,NA,TRBV9,TRBJ1-1
CASTRGASATDTQYF,TGTGCCAGCACCCGGGGGGCTAGCGCGACAGATACGCAGTATTTT,NA,NA,TRBV9,TRBJ2-3
CASSAQGGGETQYF,TGTGCCAGCAGCGCACAGGGTGGAGGAGAGACCCAGTACTTC,NA,NA,TRBV7-8,TRBJ2-5
CASSLGNYYGYTF,TGTGCCAGCAGCTTAGGCAATTACTATGGCTACACCTTC,NA,NA,TRBV7-9,TRBJ1-2
CASSPTGSYEQYF,TGCGCCAGCAGCCCTACCGGGAGCTACGAGCAGTACTTC,once,NA,TRBV5-1,TRBJ2-7
CASSRGGQGGVLTF,TGTGCCAGCAGCAGGGGCGGACAGGGAGGCGTCCTGACTTTC,once,TRBD1,TRBV27,TRBJ2-6
CASSEGQGLAGDEQYF,TGTGCCAGCAGCGAAGGCCAGGGACTAGCGGGAGACGAGCAGTACTTC,once,TRBD2,TRBV7-3,TRBJ2-7
CASSSLHRGLWYEQYF,TGTGCCAGCAGCTCACTCCACAGGGGGCTATGGTACGAGCAGTACTTC,NA,TRBD1,TRBV7-9,TRBJ2-7
CASSFDLAGYGTDTQYF,TGTGCCAGCAGCTTCGACCTAGCGGGGTACGGCACAGATACGCAGTATTTT,NA,TRBD2,TRBV7-9,TRBJ2-3
CASSRLATNEKLFF,TGTGCCAGCAGTAGACTTGCAACTAATGAAAAACTGTTTTTT,NA,NA,TRBV7-9,TRBJ1-4
CASSPGTGGNYGYTF,TGTGCCAGCAGCCCAGGGACAGGGGGTAACTATGGCTACACCTTC,NA,TRBD1,TRBV4-2,TRBJ1-2
CASSTGQVYGYTF,TGTGCCAGCAGTACCGGACAGGTCTATGGCTACACCTTC,NA,TRBD1,TRBV6-5,TRBJ1-2
CAWRGYGDTQYF,TGTGCCTGGAGGGGGTATGGGGATACGCAGTATTTT,NA,NA,TRBV30,TRBJ2-3
CSVVDRGRYEQYF,TGCAGCGTTGTTGACAGGGGACGGTACGAGCAGTACTTC,NA,TRBD1,TRBV29-1,TRBJ2-7
CASSHIQGAQPQHF,TGCGCCAGCAGCCATATACAGGGGGCTCAGCCCCAGCATTTT,NA,TRBD1,TRBV4-1,TRBJ1-5
CATSSIGLAGVYPYNEQFF,TGTGCCACCAGCAGTATAGGGCTAGCGGGAGTATATCCCTACAATGAGCAGTTCTTC,NA,TRBD2,TRBV15,TRBJ2-1
CASIPLNTGELFF,TGTGCCAGCATCCCGTTGAACACCGGGGAGCTGTTTTTT,NA,NA,TRBV2,TRBJ2-2
CASSLSSGAAYEQYF,TGTGCCAGCAGTCTCTCTAGCGGGGCAGCCTACGAGCAGTACTTC,once,TRBD2,TRBV27,TRBJ2-7
CASSQAGTSGSFEQFF,TGTGCCAGCAGCCAAGCCGGGACTAGCGGGAGTTTTGAGCAGTTCTTC,once,TRBD2,TRBV4-2,TRBJ2-1
CASSFSQYEQYF,TGTGCCAGCAGCTTTTCACAGTACGAGCAGTACTTC,NA,NA,TRBV5-6,TRBJ2-7
CASSEGGSTTNEKLFF,TGTGCCAGCAGTGAGGGGGGCAGTACAACTAATGAAAAACTGTTTTTT,once,NA,TRBV2,TRBJ1-4
CASSAETGDTWDTEAFF,TGCGCCAGCAGTGCGGAGACAGGGGATACGTGGGACACTGAAGCTTTCTTT,NA,TRBD1,TRBV10-2,TRBJ1-1
CASSDYQETQYF,TGTGCCAGCAGCGATTACCAAGAGACCCAGTACTTC,NA,NA,TRBV27,TRBJ2-5
CASSEGTGSYEQYF,TGTGCCAGTAGTGAGGGAACAGGGAGCTACGAGCAGTACTTC,NA,NA,TRBV19,TRBJ2-7
CASSGDRGSTDTQYF,TGTGCCAGCAGTGGGGACAGGGGGAGCACAGATACGCAGTATTTT,few,TRBD1,TRBV6-1,TRBJ2-3
CASSESAGSGNTIYF,TGCGCCAGCAGTGAGTCGGCCGGTTCTGGAAACACCATATATTTT,NA,NA,TRBV10-1,TRBJ1-3
CASSQDGHEQFF,TGCGCCAGCAGCCAAGATGGGCATGAGCAGTTCTTC,NA,NA,TRBV4-1,TRBJ2-1
CASSFRTGVQPQHF,TGTGCCAGCAGCTTTCGGACAGGGGTCCAGCCCCAGCATTTT,NA,TRBD1,TRBV5-6,TRBJ1-5
CASSPRTGTGELFF,TGTGCCAGCAGCCCCCGGACAGGGACCGGGGAGCTGTTTTTT,NA,TRBD1,TRBV13,TRBJ2-2
CASSLIGLTGELFF,TGTGCCAGCAGCTTAATCGGGTTAACCGGGGAGCTGTTTTTT,NA,NA,TRBV7-3,TRBJ2-2
CASSTDSDRYNEQFF,TGTGCCAGTAGTACCGACAGTGACCGTTACAATGAGCAGTTCTTC,NA,NA,TRBV19,TRBJ2-1
CASSLWREGEETQYF,TGTGCCAGCAGCTTATGGCGGGAGGGTGAAGAGACCCAGTACTTC,once,TRBD2,TRBV11-3,TRBJ2-5
CASSLGTSGSSEELFF,TGTGCCAGCAGCCTCGGGACTAGCGGGAGTAGTGAGGAGCTGTTTTTT,NA,TRBD2,TRBV7-3,TRBJ2-2
CASSQGIAGTNTGELFF,TGTGCCAGCAGCCAAGGGATAGCGGGAACGAACACCGGGGAGCTGTTTTTT,NA,TRBD2,TRBV4-2,TRBJ2-2
CASTLTVNYGYTF,TGTGCCAGCACCCTTACAGTTAACTATGGCTACACCTTC,NA,NA,TRBV2,TRBJ1-2
CASSLQTLNFQPQHF,TGTGCCAGCAGTTTGCAGACCCTGAATTTTCAGCCCCAGCATTTT,few,NA,TRBV28,TRBJ1-5
CAWGPGEKGYTF,TGTGCCTGGGGGCCAGGGGAGAAAGGCTACACCTTC,NA,NA,TRBV30,TRBJ1-2
CASTILAGLGETQYF,TGTGCCAGCACCATACTAGCGGGGCTCGGGGAGACCCAGTACTTC,NA,TRBD2,TRBV7-9,TRBJ2-5
CASSLSGVGVTEAFF,TGTGCCAGCAGTTTATCTGGGGTGGGAGTCACTGAAGCTTTCTTT,NA,NA,TRBV27,TRBJ1-1
CASSEGVGGFRSSYNEQFF,TGCGCCAGCAGTGAGGGAGTCGGGGGGTTCCGGAGCTCCTACAATGAGCAGTTCTTC,NA,TRBD2,TRBV10-2,TRBJ2-1
CASSAGTGPYEQYF,TGTGCCAGCAGCGCCGGGACAGGCCCCTACGAGCAGTACTTC,NA,TRBD1,TRBV6-1,TRBJ2-7
CASSLDLSGSSYEQYF,TGTGCCAGCAGCTTAGATCTTAGCGGGAGTTCTTACGAGCAGTACTTC,NA,TRBD2,TRBV11-2,TRBJ2-7
CASSRRGAGVPYNEQFF,TGTGCCAGCAGCCGACGGGGAGCGGGAGTCCCCTACAATGAGCAGTTCTTC,NA,TRBD2,TRBV7-8,TRBJ2-1